What follows describes a single T cell receptor (beta chain). This clonotype was observed a single time. No antigen is known for it. Nothing much larger sits one base from this clone, and base qualities are not available. Just one read gives weak support. Flow cytometry had shown CD8+CD57+ cell expansion in the patients selected for sequencing. Every patient had severe acquired aplastic anemia, diagnosed using the International Study of Aplastic Anemia and Agranulocytosis and Camitta criteria. Patients had received no therapy at the time of blood sampling. TCR repertoires of sorted CD4+ and CD8+ blood T cells from severe aplastic anemia patients and healthy subjects were deep-sequenced in the study. Patients were enrolled in the USA under clinicaltrials.gov protocols 00001620, 01623167, 00001397, 00071045, 00081523 and 00961064. Ficoll-Paque density gradient centrifugation was used to isolate peripheral blood mononuclear cells. Before DNA extraction, CD4+ and CD8+ T cells were sorted by FACS or by magnetic beads.

Genomic DNA was used as template for profiling of TCR beta VDJ combinations and CDR3 sequences. An Illumina HiSeq 2000 was the platform used for TCR repertoire sequencing. Processing in the source paper ran as follows. Repertoires were assessed using TRBV/TRBJ rearrangement plots, CDR3 size and DJ length profiles, and Simpson's diversity index. The immunodominant clone was defined as the most abundant DNA sequence in deep sequencing data. CDR3 amino acid sequences were screened for sharing across subjects and were compared with published repertoires and the VDJdb database. In TCRdb, the public reads were trimmed at Q25 with fastp and aligned with MiXCR, with productive beta chains retained. A single entry per CDR3 protein holds the most common genes and DNA from its merged rows. What appears here as the V and J calls and clone size reflects TCRdb's work, not the paper's. For this sample there are under 500,000 distinct CDR3 sequences; roughly a third appear just once. Of the sample, nearly 0.85% falls within the top ten clones.

The data stem from a study of CD8+CD57+ T cells in acquired aplastic anemia (dated by TCRdb to the late 2010s). Study-level background: DNA extracted from sorted CD4+ and CD8+ cells had a mean of roughly 3.4 ug, with a range of roughly 0.18 to 27.4 ug. CD8+CD57+ expansion was defined as frequency above the mean frequency observed in healthy subjects.

Results the study describes overall, beyond this receptor: CD8+ Simpson's diversity did not differ significantly between patients and healthy controls (P=0.060). About 30 CD8+ CDR3 sequences were found in both patients and controls but appeared to be highly expressed in patients and within the immunodominant clones of the patients.

The receptor's source is a human donor with aplastic anemia. The specimen was sorted CD4+, CD8+, or CD8+CD57+ T cells (not recorded which) from PBMCs.

The CDR3 in this case is CASSRWTGNTGELFF. At the DNA level, the sequence is TGTGCCAGCAGTCGATGGACAGGGAACACCGGGGAGCTGTTTTTT. The sequence is built from TRBV12-3 or TRBV12-4 and TRBJ2-2; 7 junctional bases match TRBD1. The CDR3 contains 15 residues, cysteine and phenylalanine counted. The CDR3 DNA has 45 bases and is translated from base 1. Here V drops 5 bases and J drops 1 base, and the junction holds 4 bases not matched to any gene.